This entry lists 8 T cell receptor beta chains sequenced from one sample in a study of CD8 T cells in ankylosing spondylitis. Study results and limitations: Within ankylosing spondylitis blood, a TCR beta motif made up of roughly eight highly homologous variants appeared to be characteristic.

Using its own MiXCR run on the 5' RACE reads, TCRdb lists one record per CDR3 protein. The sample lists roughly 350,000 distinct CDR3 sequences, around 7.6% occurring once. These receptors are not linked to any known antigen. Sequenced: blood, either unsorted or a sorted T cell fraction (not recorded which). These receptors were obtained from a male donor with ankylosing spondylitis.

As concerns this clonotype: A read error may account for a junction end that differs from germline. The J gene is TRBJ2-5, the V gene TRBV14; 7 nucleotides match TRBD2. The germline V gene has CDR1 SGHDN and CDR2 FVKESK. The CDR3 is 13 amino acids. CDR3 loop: CASRASGQENQYF. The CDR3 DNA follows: TGTGCCAGCAGGGCTAGCGGCCAAGAGAACCAGTACTTC.

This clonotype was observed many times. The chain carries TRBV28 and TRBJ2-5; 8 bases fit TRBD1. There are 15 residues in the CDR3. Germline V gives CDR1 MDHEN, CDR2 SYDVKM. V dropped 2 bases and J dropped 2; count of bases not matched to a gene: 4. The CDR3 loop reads CASSLQGAGQETQYF. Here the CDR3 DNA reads TGTGCCAGCAGTTTACAGGGGGCCGGTCAAGAGACCCAGTACTTC.

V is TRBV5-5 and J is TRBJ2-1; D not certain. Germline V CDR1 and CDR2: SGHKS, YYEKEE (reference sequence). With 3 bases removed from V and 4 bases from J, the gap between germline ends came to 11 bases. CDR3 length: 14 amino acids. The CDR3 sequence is CASSSAGAYNEQFF. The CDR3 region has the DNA TGTGCCAGCAGCTCAGCTGGAGCTTACAATGAGCAGTTCTTC.

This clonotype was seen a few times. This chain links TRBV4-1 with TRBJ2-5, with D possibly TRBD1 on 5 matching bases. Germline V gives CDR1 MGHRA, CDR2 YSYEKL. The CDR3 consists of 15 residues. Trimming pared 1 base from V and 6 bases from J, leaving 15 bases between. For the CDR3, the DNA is TGCGCCAGCAGCCAAGTAATAGGGGAATTGCAGACCCAGTACTTC. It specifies CASSQVIGELQTQYF.

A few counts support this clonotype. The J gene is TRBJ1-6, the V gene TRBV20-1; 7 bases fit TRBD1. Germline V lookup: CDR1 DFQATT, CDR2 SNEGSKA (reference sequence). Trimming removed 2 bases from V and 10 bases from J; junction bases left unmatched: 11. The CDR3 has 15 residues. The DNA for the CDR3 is TGCAGTGCTAGATACGGGACAGACAATCAATCACCCCTCCACTTT. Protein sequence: CSARYGTDNQSPLHF.

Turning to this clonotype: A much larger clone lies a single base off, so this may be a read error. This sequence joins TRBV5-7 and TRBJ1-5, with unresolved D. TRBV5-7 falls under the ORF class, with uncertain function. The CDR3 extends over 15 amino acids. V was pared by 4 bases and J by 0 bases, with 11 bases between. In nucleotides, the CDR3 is TGTGCCAGCAGCGCGACATGGGATAGCAATCAGCCCCAGCATTTT. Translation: CASSATWDSNQPQHF.

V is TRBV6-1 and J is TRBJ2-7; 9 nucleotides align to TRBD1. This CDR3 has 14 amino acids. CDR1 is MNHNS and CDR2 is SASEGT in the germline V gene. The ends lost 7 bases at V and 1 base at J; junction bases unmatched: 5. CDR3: CASKETGGSYEQYF. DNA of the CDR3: TGTGCCAGCAAAGAGACAGGGGGGTCCTACGAGCAGTACTTC.

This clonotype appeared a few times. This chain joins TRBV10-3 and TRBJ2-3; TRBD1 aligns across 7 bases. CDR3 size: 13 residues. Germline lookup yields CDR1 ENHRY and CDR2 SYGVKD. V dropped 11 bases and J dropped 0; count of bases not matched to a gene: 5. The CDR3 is CAVRDSSTDTQYF. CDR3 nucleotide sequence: TGTGCCGTCCGGGACAGCAGCACAGATACGCAGTATTTT.